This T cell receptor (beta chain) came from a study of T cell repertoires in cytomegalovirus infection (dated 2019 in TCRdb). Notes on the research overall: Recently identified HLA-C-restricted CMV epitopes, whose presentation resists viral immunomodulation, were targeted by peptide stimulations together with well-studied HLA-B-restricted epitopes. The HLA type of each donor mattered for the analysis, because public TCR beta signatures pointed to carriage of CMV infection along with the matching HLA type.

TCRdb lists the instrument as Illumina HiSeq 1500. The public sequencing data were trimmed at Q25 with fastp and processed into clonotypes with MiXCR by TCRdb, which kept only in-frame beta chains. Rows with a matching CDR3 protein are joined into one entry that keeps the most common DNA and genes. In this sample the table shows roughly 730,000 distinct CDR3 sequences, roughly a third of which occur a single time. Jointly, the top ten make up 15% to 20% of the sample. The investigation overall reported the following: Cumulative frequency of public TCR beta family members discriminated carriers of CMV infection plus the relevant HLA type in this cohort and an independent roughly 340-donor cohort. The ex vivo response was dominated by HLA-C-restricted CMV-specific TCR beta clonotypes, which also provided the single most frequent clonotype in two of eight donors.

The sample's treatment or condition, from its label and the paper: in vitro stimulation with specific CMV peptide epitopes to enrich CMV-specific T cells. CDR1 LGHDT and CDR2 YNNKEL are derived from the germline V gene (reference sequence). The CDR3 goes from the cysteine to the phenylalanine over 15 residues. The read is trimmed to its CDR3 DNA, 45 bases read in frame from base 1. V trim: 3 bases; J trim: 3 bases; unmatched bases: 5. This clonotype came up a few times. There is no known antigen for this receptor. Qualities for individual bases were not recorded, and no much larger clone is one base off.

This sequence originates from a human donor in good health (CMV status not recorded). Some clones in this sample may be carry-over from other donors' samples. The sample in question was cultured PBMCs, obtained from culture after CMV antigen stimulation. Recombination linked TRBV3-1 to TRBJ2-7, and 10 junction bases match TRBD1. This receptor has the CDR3 CASSHLTGGGYEQYF. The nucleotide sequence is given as TGTGCCAGCAGCCACTTGACAGGGGGCGGCTACGAGCAGTACTTC.